This T cell receptor (beta chain) was identified in a study of glioma-infiltrating T cells after dendritic cell vaccination. Study at large: Samples are from glioblastoma patients in Phase I and II dendritic cell vaccine trials. Three intradermal dendritic cell vaccine injections were given every two weeks.

The assay was immunoSEQ multiplex PCR, and TCRdb's table has in-frame clones only and misses some. Here the sample spans approximately 64,000 clones, 80% to 85% being singletons. The CDR3 loop spans 15 amino acids. The V and J ends lost 6 bases and 7 bases, in that order; junction bases with no gene match: 6. Germline assignment: CDR1 KGHSH and CDR2 LQKENI. The clonotype comes from a human donor with glioblastoma. The V call is TRBV18, the J call TRBJ1-6, with 10 bases identical to TRBD1. The specimen was blood, collected before dendritic cell vaccination. CDR3 residues: CASSPRGQGNSPLHF. The CDR3 nucleotides are TGTGCCAGCTCTCCTCGGGGACAGGGGAATTCACCCCTCCACTTT.